A selection of T cell receptor beta chains follows, all from one sample in a study of neoadjuvant anti-PD-1 for oral cavity cancer. Data came from immunoSEQ multiplex PCR; TCRdb stores just in-frame clones and leaves some out. In the table there are roughly 68,000 clones, about nine tenths of which are singletons. This material consisted of PBMCs, taken after nivolumab (anti-PD-1) treatment. Source of these receptors: a person aged 40-85 years with oral cavity squamous cell carcinoma. Both conserved end residues are part of each CDR3. The D gene is left open where the match is weak. Size values are once, few and many counts, or a class for expanded clones, and some rows have none.

d_gene: NA
v_gene: TRBV5-1
j_gene: TRBJ2-5
abundance: NA
CDR3nt: TGCGCCAGCAGCAACCCCGGGACGGCGAGCCAAGAGACCCAGTACTTC
CDR3aa: CASSNPGTASQETQYF

d_gene: NA
v_gene: TRBV7-8
j_gene: TRBJ2-7
abundance: NA
CDR3nt: TGTGCCAGCAGCCAGTTTCCCACCAACGAGCAGTACTTC
CDR3aa: CASSQFPTNEQYF

d_gene: NA
v_gene: TRBV7-8
j_gene: TRBJ1-5
abundance: NA
CDR3nt: TGTGCCAGCAGCCCCGACACCCTTAGCAATCAGCCCCAGCATTTT
CDR3aa: CASSPDTLSNQPQHF

d_gene: NA
v_gene: TRBV5-1
j_gene: TRBJ2-7
abundance: NA
CDR3nt: TGCGCCAGCAGCTACGGGACTGACTTCCTCTACGAGCAGTACTTC
CDR3aa: CASSYGTDFLYEQYF

d_gene: TRBD1
v_gene: TRBV7-2
j_gene: TRBJ2-1
abundance: NA
CDR3nt: TGTGCCAGCAGCCCGGGACAGCCGAATGAGCAGTTCTTC
CDR3aa: CASSPGQPNEQFF

d_gene: NA
v_gene: TRBV5-4
j_gene: TRBJ1-1
abundance: NA
CDR3nt: TGTGCCAGCAGCTCGCCGGGACAAACAACTGAAGCTTTCTTT
CDR3aa: CASSSPGQTTEAFF

d_gene: TRBD2
v_gene: TRBV6-1
j_gene: TRBJ2-3
abundance: NA
CDR3nt: TGTGCCAGCAGTGAAGGATCAGCGGGAGGGCCGTATACGCAGTATTTT
CDR3aa: CASSEGSAGGPYTQYF

d_gene: NA
v_gene: TRBV27
j_gene: TRBJ2-1
abundance: NA
CDR3nt: TGTGCCAGCAGTTCGGGGACGGCGGGAACGCGGTTCTTC
CDR3aa: CASSSGTAGTRFF

d_gene: NA
v_gene: TRBV7-9
j_gene: TRBJ1-4
abundance: NA
CDR3nt: TGTGCCACCCGTCGGGGGGGAACTAATGAAAAACTGTTTTTT
CDR3aa: CATRRGGTNEKLFF

d_gene: NA
v_gene: TRBV5-1
j_gene: TRBJ1-2
abundance: few
CDR3nt: TGCGCCAGCAGCCCCGGCGGGGACATCTATGGCTACACCTTC
CDR3aa: CASSPGGDIYGYTF

d_gene: NA
v_gene: TRBV29-1
j_gene: TRBJ2-5
abundance: NA
CDR3nt: TGCAGCGTTGAAGACTATTACGCGGCCACCCGGGAGACCCAGTACTTC
CDR3aa: CSVEDYYAATRETQYF

d_gene: NA
v_gene: TRBV6-1
j_gene: TRBJ2-5
abundance: NA
CDR3nt: TGTGCCAGCAGTGAAGAAGGCCCCGACCAAGAGACCCAGTACTTC
CDR3aa: CASSEEGPDQETQYF

d_gene: TRBD1
v_gene: TRBV7-9
j_gene: TRBJ1-1
abundance: NA
CDR3nt: TGTGCCAGCAGCTGGGCAGGGGGGAACACTGAAGCTTTCTTT
CDR3aa: CASSWAGGNTEAFF

d_gene: NA
v_gene: TRBV4-2
j_gene: TRBJ2-7
abundance: NA
CDR3nt: TGTGCCAGCAGCCAAGTATACCGGGACAAGGCCTCCTACGAGCAGTACTTC
CDR3aa: CASSQVYRDKASYEQYF

d_gene: NA
v_gene: TRBV5-8
j_gene: TRBJ2-7
abundance: NA
CDR3nt: TGTGCCGGTTGGCGAGGGGACCAGCACTTACACTACGAGCAGTACTTC
CDR3aa: CAGWRGDQHLHYEQYF

d_gene: NA
v_gene: TRBV6-5
j_gene: TRBJ1-2
abundance: NA
CDR3nt: TGTGCCAGCAGATCCGGACAGAACTATGGCTACACCTTC
CDR3aa: CASRSGQNYGYTF